This TCR beta chain originates from a study of blood T cell repertoires in COVID-19. The data were produced by immunoSEQ multiplex PCR, yet TCRdb's version contains in-frame clones alone and is incomplete. This sample has nearly 50,000 clones, with under 90% found just once. Germline V gene data show CDR1 as MNHNY and CDR2 as SVGAGI (reference sequence). Trimming cost V 7 bases and J 9 bases; bases outside gene matches: 9. This CDR3 region has 13 residues. Source material: peripheral blood. This receptor was taken from a woman aged 55-70 years with acute or convalescent COVID-19. This chain joins TRBV6-6 and TRBJ1-2; the match to TRBD1 covers 9 bases. This CDR3 is CASTSGTGLRYTF. The DNA for the CDR3 is TGTGCCAGCACCTCCGGGACAGGGTTACGCTACACCTTC.